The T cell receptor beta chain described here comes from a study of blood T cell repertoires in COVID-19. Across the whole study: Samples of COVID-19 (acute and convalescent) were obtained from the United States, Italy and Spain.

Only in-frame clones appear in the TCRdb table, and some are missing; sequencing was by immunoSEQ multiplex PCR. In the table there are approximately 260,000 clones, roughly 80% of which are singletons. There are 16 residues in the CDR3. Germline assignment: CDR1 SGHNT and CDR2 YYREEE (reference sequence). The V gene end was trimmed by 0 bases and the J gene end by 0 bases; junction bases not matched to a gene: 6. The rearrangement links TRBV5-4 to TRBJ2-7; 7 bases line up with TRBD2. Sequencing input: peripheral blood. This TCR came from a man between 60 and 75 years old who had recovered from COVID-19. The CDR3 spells CASSLDLADSSYEQYF. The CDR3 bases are TGTGCCAGCAGCTTGGACCTAGCGGATAGCTCCTACGAGCAGTACTTC.